This TCR beta chain emerged from a study of T cell clones after liver transplantation. Background on the study: Pre-transplant mixed lymphocyte reactions yielded third-party-reactive TCRbeta sequences as comparators for graft-donor-reactive sequences. Overall study findings and caveats: Compared with third party-reactive sequences, donor-reactive ones declined more, independent of withdrawal success.

The germline CDR1 and CDR2 sequences are SGHDT and YYEEEE. This CDR3 spans 13 amino acids. Trimming removed 5 bases at V and 5 bases at J, with 14 bases between. Concerning this clone: Antigen: not known.

The protocol was immunoSEQ multiplex PCR, while the TCRdb copy is restricted to in-frame clones and leaves out a portion. The sample holds tens of thousands of clones, 60% to 80% seen once. The chain couples TRBV5-6 to TRBJ2-7; D may be TRBD2 (6 bases). This clonotype was sampled from a human patient who received a liver transplant. Some T cells may originate from the graft donor. Sequenced here: CD4+ T cells from blood, sampled at the 22-month timepoint. Written as DNA, the CDR3 is TGTGCCAGCAGTAATCTAGCGAGAGACGAGCAGTACTTC. Amino acids: CASSNLARDEQYF.